This TCR beta chain is drawn from a study of Graves' ophthalmopathy and Graves' hyperthyroidism. Donors with ophthalmopathy: moderate-to-severe activity, CAS ≥3, NOSPECS ≥4, duration under 3 months. Other autoimmune diseases, uncontrolled infections, pregnancy or lactation ruled patients out of participation. Physicians reached a diagnosis by relying on clinical symptoms, serum thyroxine, TRAb, thyroid ultrasound and orbital computed tomography. As the starting material, roughly 10 ml of fresh peripheral blood yielded the PBMCs. V lost 8 bases and J lost 11, with 16 bases in between. From germline, CDR1 is SNHLY and CDR2 FYNNEI. The CDR3 consists of 12 residues. Amplified material comprised TCR beta CDR3 regions derived from RNA transcripts. Amplification began with first-round RT-PCR using HTBI primers, then second-round multiplex PCR was performed. TCRdb called the multiplex PCR reads again in MiXCR, with one record for every CDR3 protein. The sample lists 230,000 or so distinct CDR3 sequences; 45% were seen once.

This TCR was recovered from an adult man with Graves' ophthalmopathy. Sequencing was performed on peripheral blood. V usage is TRBV2 and J usage is TRBJ1-5; D ambiguous. CDR3 sequence (DNA): TGTGCCAGCGCGCGGGAGGAAGAGACCCAGCATTTT. It codes for CASAREEETQHF.